A single sample is the source of the 30 T cell receptor beta chains below, sequenced in a study of CD8+CD57+ T cells in acquired aplastic anemia. All sequencing subjects had displayed CD8+CD57+ cell expansion on flow cytometry. Both TCR beta VDJ combination and CDR3 sequence profiling were carried out. Genomic DNA was the template for this profiling. TCRdb redid the calling of the reads with MiXCR, one entry per CDR3 protein. The table lists 130,000 or so distinct CDR3 sequences, 30% to 45% of them singletons. Input material: sorted CD4+, CD8+, or CD8+CD57+ T cells (not recorded which) from PBMCs. Receptors originate from a human donor with aplastic anemia.

This chain links TRBV19 with TRBJ1-2, with D unclear. Germline V lookup: CDR1 LNHDA, CDR2 SQIVND (reference sequence). There are 13 residues in the CDR3. With 8 bases removed from V and 4 bases from J, the gap between germline ends came to 14 bases. The CDR3 sequence is CASHTRATYGYTF. CDR3 nucleotide sequence: TGTGCCAGTCATACGAGGGCGACCTATGGCTACACCTTC.

This clonotype was observed a handful of times. The chain employs TRBV2 and TRBJ1-2; D remains unclear. V lost 5 bases and J lost 1, with 11 bases in between. The CDR3 has 14 amino acids. The V gene's germline CDR1 is SNHLY and CDR2 FYNNEI. The CDR3 sequence is CASSQDGRNYGYTF. For the CDR3, the DNA is TGTGCCAGCAGTCAAGACGGTCGTAACTATGGCTACACCTTC.

Only one count was recorded for this clonotype. The chain recombines TRBV2 with TRBJ1-6, with 8 nucleotides matching TRBD1. The trim removed 6 bases at V and 7 bases at J, leaving 5 bases unmatched. The CDR3 has 14 amino acids. The germline gives CDR1 SNHLY, CDR2 FYNNEI. The CDR3 is CASSAGTGNSPLHF. CDR3 in DNA: TGTGCCAGCAGCGCCGGGACAGGCAATTCACCCCTCCACTTT. The whole variable domain, filled in from reference TRBV2 and TRBJ1-6, reads EPEVTQTPSHQVTQMGQEVILRCVPISNHLYFYWYRQILGQKVEFLVSFYNNEISEKSEIFDDQFSVERPDGSNFTLKIRSTKLEDSAMYFCASSAGTGNSPLHFGNGTRLTVT.

This clonotype was recorded many times. V is TRBV6-1 and J is TRBJ2-5, with D perhaps matching TRBD1 (6 bases). The V gene lost 6 bases and the J gene lost 2 bases, with 16 bases spanning the gap. The germline V gene encodes CDR1 MNHNS and CDR2 SASEGT. The CDR3 loop spans 15 amino acids. CDR3 nucleotides: TGTGCCAGCAGATCCACCCAGGGGTGGCAAGAGACCCAGTACTTC. Its protein is CASRSTQGWQETQYF.

Here the CDR3 reads CASSQGIGVGPTQYF. The DNA of the CDR3 is TGTGCCAGCAGCCAAGGCATCGGGGTCGGACCCACGCAGTATTTT. The chain uses TRBV4-2 and TRBJ2-3; D is perhaps TRBD2 (5 bases). There are 15 residues in the CDR3. V dropped 1 base and J dropped 9 bases, with 17 bases sitting between them. Germline assignment: CDR1 LGHNA and CDR2 YNFKEQ.

This clonotype appeared a few times. The rearrangement links TRBV6-5 to TRBJ1-3; no clear D gene. V was trimmed by 2 bases and J by 0 bases, leaving 8 bases between them. The CDR3 runs 15 residues. Germline values: CDR1 MNHEY, CDR2 SVGAGI. CDR3 nucleotides: TGTGCCAGCAGTTACCTAGGGAGCTCTGGAAACACCATATATTTT. Amino acid sequence: CASSYLGSSGNTIYF.

This rearrangement joins TRBV25-1 to TRBJ1-1; 7 nucleotides match TRBD1. Germline V lookup: CDR1 MGHDK, CDR2 SYGVNS. V trimming: 6 bases; J trimming: 10 bases; junction bases outside the gene matches: 11. This CDR3 is built from 13 residues. The CDR3 protein is CASRNEDRPSAFF. The CDR3 DNA is TGTGCCAGCAGGAACGAGGACAGGCCTTCAGCTTTCTTT.

The chain uses TRBV28 and TRBJ1-2, with a possible D match to TRBD1 (5 bases). Germline V gene sequence: CDR1 MDHEN, CDR2 SYDVKM. This CDR3 is 14 amino acids long. Trimming stripped 5 bases from V and 4 bases from J, with 14 bases between. CDR3 sequence (DNA): TGTGCCAGCAGTCAAGAGGGACGGGCCTATGGCTACACCTTC. Residues: CASSQEGRAYGYTF.

The V call is TRBV28, the J call TRBJ1-5, with D hard to call. V lost 2 bases and J lost 2, with 10 bases in between. Germline V CDR1 and CDR2: MDHEN, SYDVKM. CDR3 length: 15 amino acids. The CDR3 is CASSLRRGGNQPQHF. The CDR3 DNA reads as TGTGCCAGCAGTTTAAGGCGGGGAGGCAATCAGCCCCAGCATTTT.

The V gene is TRBV29-1, the J gene TRBJ2-5; D not resolved. CDR3 length: 14 residues. The germline V gene has CDR1 SQVTM and CDR2 ANQGSEA. The V gene lost 3 bases and the J gene lost 4 bases, with 15 bases spanning the gap. This CDR3 reads CSVDFVRFRETQYF. DNA for the CDR3: TGCAGCGTTGATTTTGTGAGGTTTAGAGAGACCCAGTACTTC.

This clonotype has a count of ten or more. The chain links TRBV6-5 to TRBJ1-2, with 7 bases aligning to TRBD1. CDR3 length equals 13 residues. Germline CDR1 MNHEY, CDR2 SVGAGI. J lost 7 bases, V lost 4 bases, and 6 bases had no gene match. The CDR3 here is CASSSGQLRGYTF. In DNA form, the CDR3 reads TGTGCCAGCAGTTCGGGACAGCTCCGTGGCTACACCTTC.

This clonotype was recorded at least ten times. CDR3 protein: CSARVGSLESYNSPLHF. As DNA, the CDR3 is TGCAGTGCTAGAGTTGGCAGCCTAGAATCCTATAATTCACCCCTCCACTTT. V and J are TRBV20-1 and TRBJ1-6; no definite D call. There are 17 residues in the CDR3. Looked up from germline, CDR1 is DFQATT and CDR2 is SNEGSKA (reference sequence). V was clipped by 1 base and J by 1 base, with 14 bases between them.

This clonotype is a singleton in its sample. This CDR3 fails to terminate in the conserved phenylalanine or tryptophan, so it likely reflects a read error. This chain joins TRBV6-2 or TRBV6-3 and TRBJ1-3, with 9 positions matching TRBD1. CDR3 length equals 17 residues. J gave up 2 bases and V 5 bases, and 10 bases lay outside the gene matches. Germline V lookup: CDR1 MNHEY, CDR2 SVGEGT. The CDR3 DNA sequence: TGTGCCAGCAGTCCACGACAGGGGGTTGGAACTGGAAACACCATATATTCT. Its translation: CASSPRQGVGTGNTIYS.

Worth noting for this clonotype: This clone may be a read error of a much larger clone one base away. The chain carries TRBV6-5 and TRBJ1-1; D remains ambiguous. Per germline, CDR1 MNHEY and CDR2 SVGAGI. The germline V and J ends were trimmed by 0 bases and 6 bases, with 17 bases remaining between them. This CDR3 is built from 16 residues. The CDR3 DNA is TGTGCCAGCAGTTACTCGAGGTTCGGTACTAACGCTGAAGCTTTCTTT. It yields the protein CASSYSRFGTNAEAFF.

This sequence joins TRBV27 and TRBJ1-4; the match to TRBD1 covers 7 bases. Germline CDR1 is MNHEY and CDR2 is SMNVEV (reference sequence). The CDR3 totals 14 residues. J was trimmed by 5 bases and V by 6 bases; bases with no gene match: 6. CDR3 residues: CASSLQGLNEKLFF. The CDR3 DNA follows: TGTGCCAGCAGCTTACAGGGGTTAAATGAAAAACTGTTTTTT.

This clonotype was observed many times. J is TRBJ2-1 and V is TRBV5-6, with D perhaps assigned TRBD1 or TRBD2 (6 bases each). The CDR3 length is 15 residues. Per the germline V gene, CDR1 is SGHDT and CDR2 is YYEEEE. Trimming pared 4 bases from V and 2 bases from J, leaving 13 bases between. DNA of the CDR3: TGTGCCAGCAGCGAGGGGGGTACCACCTACAATGAGCAGTTCTTC. This translates into CASSEGGTTYNEQFF.

In this sample, this clonotype turned up many times. The CDR3 bases are TGCAGTGCTGGGAAGGGACAGGGGGGCGCTGGGGAAAAACTGTTTTTT. Protein: CSAGKGQGGAGEKLFF. This chain connects TRBV20-1 to TRBJ1-4, with 11 bases identical to TRBD1. Germline lookup yields CDR1 DFQATT and CDR2 SNEGSKA (reference sequence). There are 16 residues in the CDR3. V lost 5 bases to trimming and J lost 8 bases; unmatched junction nucleotides: 13.

The chain recombines TRBV9 with TRBJ2-3; D is perhaps TRBD2 (6 bases). With 4 bases removed from V and 3 bases from J, the gap between germline ends came to 21 bases. The CDR3 is made up of 17 amino acids. CDR1 is SGDLS and CDR2 is YYNGEE in the germline V gene. Here the CDR3 reads CASSTRVSGVGTDTQYF. The CDR3 DNA sequence: TGTGCCAGCAGCACCCGCGTTTCGGGAGTGGGGACAGATACGCAGTATTTT.

This clonotype came up many times. The chain is built from TRBV19 and TRBJ1-2, with TRBD1 as a possible D gene (5 bases). The CDR3 has 13 residues. Trimming removed 4 bases at V and 4 bases at J, with 10 bases between. The V gene's germline CDR1 is LNHDA and CDR2 SQIVND (reference sequence). The CDR3 sequence is CASSSDSFYGYTF. The DNA of the CDR3 is TGTGCCAGTAGTAGCGACAGCTTCTATGGCTACACCTTC. The variable domain in full, completed from reference TRBV19 and TRBJ1-2, reads DGGITQSPKYLFRKEGQNVTLSCEQNLNHDAMYWYRQDPGQGLRLIYYSQIVNDFQKGDIAEGYSVSREKKESFPLTVTSAQKNPTAFYLCASSSDSFYGYTFGSGTRLTVV.

This clonotype was recorded many times. The rearrangement joins TRBV5-1 to TRBJ2-7, with 8 bases matching TRBD1. CDR3 length: 15 amino acids. The germline gives CDR1 SGHRS, CDR2 YFSETQ. The V segment lost 0 bases and the J segment 4 bases; nucleotides outside the gene matches: 6. CDR3 region: CASSLDGQGPYEQYF. The CDR3 coding sequence is TGCGCCAGCAGCTTGGATGGACAGGGACCATACGAGCAGTACTTC.

As for this clonotype: This is likely a read error, given that the CDR3 carries no conserved phenylalanine or tryptophan at its end. The chain recombines TRBV5-1 with TRBJ1-5, with D uncertain. Germline V CDR1 and CDR2: SGHRS, YFSETQ. The V gene lost 0 bases and the J gene lost 2 bases, with 6 bases spanning the gap. The CDR3 is 14 residues long. The CDR3 spells CASSLVGGNQPQHL. As DNA, the CDR3 is TGCGCCAGCAGCTTGGTTGGTGGCAATCAGCCCCAGCATCTT.

V usage is TRBV29-1 and J usage is TRBJ2-3; the D gene is possibly TRBD2 (5 bases). Per the germline V gene, CDR1 is SQVTM and CDR2 is ANQGSEA. The V end was cut by 8 bases, the J end by 6 bases, with 18 bases between. The CDR3 length is 13 residues. DNA for the CDR3: TGCAGCTTAGCCGGCCGCGGGTTGGATACGCAGTATTTT. This gives the protein CSLAGRGLDTQYF.

Notes on this clonotype: At one end the junction does not follow the germline gene, possibly because of a read error. The chain has TRBV9 and TRBJ1-2, with 8 bases lining up with TRBD1. The CDR3 runs to 15 residues. The germline CDR1 and CDR2 sequences are SGDLS and YYNGEE. The CDR3 loop is CTSSVEWDRSHGCTF. The DNA of the CDR3 is TGTACCAGCAGCGTAGAGTGGGACAGGTCCCATGGCTGCACCTTC.

This clonotype was found many times. This chain links TRBV2 with TRBJ1-1; D gene uncertain. V shed 4 bases and J shed 8 bases, with 14 bases lying between them. Germline CDR1 and CDR2: SNHLY and FYNNEI. CDR3 length: 13 residues. In nucleotides, the CDR3 is TGTGCCAGCAGTGGACCGATTTCCAGCGAAGCTTTCTTT. Its translation: CASSGPISSEAFF.

The sample holds many counts of this clonotype. This chain joins TRBV10-3 and TRBJ1-3; no reliable D call. Deletions cut 0 bases from V and 2 bases from J, with 5 bases between. In germline, CDR1 is ENHRY, CDR2 SYGVKD. CDR3 size: 14 residues. CDR3: CAISESYAGNTIYF. In DNA, the CDR3 is TGTGCCATCAGTGAGTCGTACGCTGGAAACACCATATATTTT.

V and J are TRBV10-2 and TRBJ1-5; D is undetermined. Per germline, CDR1 WSHSY and CDR2 SAAADI. The V end lost 6 bases, the J end lost 3 bases, and 6 bases lay between the germline ends. CDR3 length: 12 residues. This chain's CDR3 is CASRGSNQPQHF. For the CDR3, the DNA is TGCGCCAGCAGGGGATCCAATCAGCCCCAGCATTTT.

As regards this clonotype: This may arise from a read error, as a much more abundant clone is one base away. This chain connects TRBV5-1 to TRBJ2-5; perhaps D is TRBD1 or TRBD2 (5 bases each). This CDR3 has 14 amino acids. The V gene's germline CDR1 is SGHRS and CDR2 YFSETQ. CDR3 in DNA: TGCGTCAGCAGCTTAACCGGGGCTCAAGAGACCCAGTACTTC. This sequence encodes CVSSLTGAQETQYF.

This clonotype was seen a handful of times. This sequence may be a read error, since a much larger clone differs from it by one base. The chain joins TRBV6-1 to TRBJ2-7; no firm D call. The germline V and J ends were trimmed by 7 bases and 2 bases, with 12 bases remaining between them. The CDR3 contains 13 residues. The germline V gene encodes CDR1 MNHNS and CDR2 SASEGT. CDR3 sequence (DNA): TGTGCCAGCACGGTAGGGTCCGCCTACGAGCAGTACTTC. Residues: CASTVGSAYEQYF.

This clonotype was seen only a few times. One base away lies a much larger clone, so this may be a sequencing read error. The chain is built from TRBV19 and TRBJ2-5, with D possibly being TRBD1 (7 bases). The V gene's germline CDR1 is LNHDA and CDR2 SQIVND (reference sequence). The CDR3 totals 15 residues. CDR3 in DNA: TGTGCCAGTAGACCCTCAGGGGGGATCCAAGGGACCCAGTACTTC. It yields the protein CASRPSGGIQGTQYF.

This clonotype was seen only a few times. The V call is TRBV7-2, the J call TRBJ1-4, with TRBD1 as a possible D gene (6 bases). In germline, CDR1 is SGHTA, CDR2 FQGNSA. CDR3 length: 16 residues. V lost 6 bases to trimming and J lost 4 bases, with 18 bases between them. CDR3 sequence reads: CASSFPAGTHNEKLFF. For the CDR3, the DNA is TGTGCCAGCAGTTTCCCGGCCGGGACACATAATGAAAAACTGTTTTTT.